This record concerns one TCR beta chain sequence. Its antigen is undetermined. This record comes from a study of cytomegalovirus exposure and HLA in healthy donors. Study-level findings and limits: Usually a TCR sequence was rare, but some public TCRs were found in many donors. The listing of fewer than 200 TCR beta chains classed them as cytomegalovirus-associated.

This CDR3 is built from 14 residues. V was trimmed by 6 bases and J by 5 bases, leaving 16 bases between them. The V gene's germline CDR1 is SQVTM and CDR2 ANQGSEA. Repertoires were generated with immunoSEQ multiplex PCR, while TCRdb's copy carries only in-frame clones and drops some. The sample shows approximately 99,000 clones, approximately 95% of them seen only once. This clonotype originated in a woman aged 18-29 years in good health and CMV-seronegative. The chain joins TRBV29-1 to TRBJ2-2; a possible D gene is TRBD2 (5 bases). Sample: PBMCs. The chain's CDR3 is CSVPVPPGTGELFF. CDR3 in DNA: TGCAGCGTCCCTGTTCCCCCGGGGACCGGGGAGCTGTTTTTT.